Included here is one TCR beta chain sequence, with context. The antigen it binds to is not known. Per-nucleotide qualities are absent, and no much larger clonotype sits a single base away. Relative to germline, V is 7 bases shorter and J is 7 bases shorter, with 16 bases between their ends. CDR1 and CDR2 were assigned from the germline V gene as SGHTA and FQGNSA. The CDR3 starts with the cysteine, ends with the phenylalanine, and has 13 residues. Just CDR3 DNA is preserved here, 39 bases in frame from base 1. Thawed unstimulated PBMCs were stained for CD3, CD4 and CD8 and FACS-sorted into CD3+CD4+ and CD3+CD8+ populations. All 8 studied subjects were randomized to immunosuppression withdrawal. The Qiagen DNeasy Blood and Tissue Kit was used to isolate genomic DNA. The source of the sample is a study of T cell clones after liver transplantation (dated 2019 in TCRdb). General notes on the study: Samples were obtained from ITN030ST, a randomized trial in which withdrawal of immunosuppression was attempted within 2 years of liver transplantation. Donor-reactive T cell clones were identified by TCRbeta sequencing after a pre-transplant mixed lymphocyte reaction and then tracked in post-transplant blood. As an antigen-independent comparator for donor-reactive sequences, third party-reactive TCRbeta sequences were also identified from pre-transplant MLRs. Three of the eight recipients were HCV-positive; the others were transplanted for non-autoimmune, non-viral indications. No induction therapy was given to the subjects, and standard immunosuppression was administered until randomization at 12-24 months post-transplant. Tolerance meant complete immunosuppression withdrawal for at least one year without liver enzymes rising beyond twice the upper limit of normal. Blood samples were collected pre-transplant, pre-randomization before withdrawal, and post-randomization after either full withdrawal or failed withdrawal. Of the 8 liver transplant recipients making up the studied cohort, 3 were classified as tolerant and 5 as non-tolerant. Points the paper makes about the study in general: Low numbers of available donor cells limited the measurable donor-reactive repertoire in a couple of subjects. Without allograft tissue specimens, donor-reactive T cells may have migrated into the graft rather than being deleted. The decline in donor-reactive sequences exceeded the decline in third party-reactive sequences, suggesting partial antigen-specific deletion that was unrelated to withdrawal success. The conclusions were preliminary, being limited by small, heterogeneous patient numbers and by non-standardized post-transplant time points. In most of the 8 subjects, regardless of tolerance or HCV status, circulating donor-reactive CD4 TCRbeta sequences dropped significantly post-transplant. After accounting for repertoire turnover, donor-reactive detection was significantly reduced in 7 of 8 subjects for CD4 and 8 of 8 for CD8.

Frozen genomic DNA underwent high-throughput TCRbeta CDR3 sequencing by immunoSEQ, including PCR amplification, mapping, bias correction and internal controls. In the authors' own workflow: Productive rearrangements were retained, and unique TCRbeta sequences were defined by the CDR3 nucleotide sequence together with the V and J gene. Donor-reactive sequences required at least 5-fold expansion in CFSE-low cells versus unstimulated pre-transplant cells and at least 0.01% frequency. Minimum frequency thresholds were set for each subject based on the unstimulated sample with the lowest template count, ensuring at least 90% detection power. Jensen-Shannon divergence between the top 1000 TCRbeta sequences after and before transplant was used to measure repertoire turnover. Changes in detection of donor-reactive sequences were tested with two-sided Fisher's exact tests. TCRdb took over this immuneACCESS table, retaining in-frame rearrangements with V and J assigned. Such tables are incomplete; in checked studies, under half of the missing clones stem from an unresolved V gene, and the remainder is unexplained. V and J calls and clone size are given by that table; D and trimming were obtained from the DNA. For this sample the table gives 55,000 to 75,000 clones, of which 70% were detected only once. About 2.7% of the sample lies in the top ten.

Sequenced here: CD4+ T cells from blood, sampled at the roughly 15-month timepoint. This chain is built from TRBV7-2 and TRBJ1-2; no D segment can be confidently identified. The receptor's source is a human patient who received a liver transplant. Some T cells may be donor cells from the graft after a transplant. The CDR3 region reads CASTPIATGGYTF. The nucleotides are TGTGCCAGCACCCCAATCGCGACCGGTGGCTACACCTTC.